These 27 T cell receptor beta chains share one sample of origin, sequenced in a study of regulatory T cells in long-lasting Graves disease (dated by TCRdb to the early 2020s). Library generation was performed with multiplex PCR. Sequenced on an Illumina HiSeq 4000. TCR beta libraries were built with iRepertoire HTBI primers and Arm-PCR amplification of CDR3 regions. TCRdb reworked the public reads: Q25 trimming with fastp, MiXCR clone assembly, productive beta chains retained. Each entry merges the rows of one CDR3 protein and shows their most common DNA and genes. In all, the sample holds over 350,000 distinct CDR3 sequences, and about 15% of those were seen once. The ten largest clones add up to over 7% of the sample. In light of the paper, this sample's time point label describes: newly diagnosed GD, antithyroid drugs for less than 3 months. For both TCR sequencing and RNA sequencing, RNA was extracted from PBMCs using TRIzol.

This same sample was also taken into another study, of T cells in Graves' hyperthyroidism and ophthalmopathy.

Specimen: peripheral blood mononuclear cells (PBMCs), collected at new diagnosis, from a patient treated with antithyroid drugs. Receptors originate from a woman between 35 and 50 years old with Graves disease. Donor details come from another sample of the same person, matched by shared clones.

For this clonotype: This may stem from a read error, because a much larger clone lies one nucleotide away. V is TRBV27 and J is TRBJ1-2, with 8 positions matching TRBD1. Per germline, CDR1 MNHEY and CDR2 SMNVEV (reference sequence). This CDR3 region has 16 residues. CDR3 coding DNA: TGTGTCAGCAGCCCAACTCGGACAGGGAGTTACTATGGCTACACCTTC. Translation gives CVSSPTRTGSYYGYTF.

This chain connects TRBV7-8 to TRBJ2-7; 14 bases fit TRBD2. The CDR3 sequence is 16 residues long. Germline V gene lookup returns CDR1 SGHVS and CDR2 FQNEAQ. V lost 5 bases, J lost 4 bases, and 7 bases stayed unmatched. The CDR3 protein is CASSRGTSGSSYEQYF. The CDR3 bases are TGTGCCAGCAGCAGAGGGACTAGCGGGAGTTCATACGAGCAGTACTTC. Drawing the rest from reference TRBV7-8 and TRBJ2-7, the complete variable domain is GAGVSQSPRYKVAKRGQDVALRCDPISGHVSLFWYQQALGQGPEFLTYFQNEAQLDKSGLPSDRFFAERPEGSVSTLKIQRTQQEDSAVYLCASSRGTSGSSYEQYFGPGTRLTVT.

Comments on this clonotype: This may arise from a read error, as a much more abundant clone is one base away. V usage is TRBV7-2 and J usage is TRBJ2-2, with TRBD2 as a possible D gene (5 bases). From germline, CDR1 is SGHTA and CDR2 FQGNSA. With 7 bases removed from V and 7 bases from J, the gap between germline ends came to 19 bases. This CDR3 comprises 15 residues. The CDR3 sequence: CASTRGSAGIGELFF. The DNA of the CDR3 is TGTGCCAGCACCAGAGGGAGTGCGGGCATCGGGGAGCTGTTTTTT.

Turning to this clonotype: A much more abundant neighbour one base away suggests this may be a read error. The chain recombines TRBV3-1 with TRBJ2-5, with D unclear. The V and J ends lost 2 bases and 4 bases respectively, with 5 bases between them. Germline CDR1 is LGHDT and CDR2 is YNNKEL (reference sequence). This CDR3 comprises 12 residues. DNA of the CDR3: TGTGCCAGCAGCCAACCAGGAGAGACCCAGTACTTC. This translates into CASSQPGETQYF.

This clonotype was seen a few times. A single base separates this from a much larger clone, so it may be a read error. The J gene is TRBJ2-7, the V gene TRBV2; TRBD1 might be the D (5 bases). Germline V gene data show CDR1 as SNHLY and CDR2 as FYNNEI. The CDR3 sequence is 14 residues long. The CDR3 protein is CASSGTTAAYGQYF. The CDR3 bases are TGTGCCAGCAGTGGGACAACGGCGGCCTACGGGCAGTACTTC.

This chain connects TRBV27 to TRBJ2-1; D is tentatively TRBD1 or TRBD2 (5 bases each). V gave up 3 bases and J gave up 7 bases, with 13 bases separating them. The CDR3 has 14 residues. Looked up from germline, CDR1 is MNHEY and CDR2 is SMNVEV (reference sequence). This CDR3 is CASSFGTSGNEQFF. The CDR3 coding sequence is TGTGCCAGCAGTTTCGGGACCTCGGGGAATGAGCAGTTCTTC.

This clonotype was found many times. This chain joins TRBV15 and TRBJ2-5; 7 bases are a match to TRBD2. The CDR3 has 15 residues. Germline V gene data show CDR1 as LNHNV and CDR2 as YYDKDF (reference sequence). Unmatched junction bases numbered 6, after V lost 0 bases and J lost 5 bases. The CDR3 reads CATSRDRGGAETQYF. In DNA, the CDR3 is TGTGCCACCAGCAGAGATCGCGGGGGTGCTGAGACCCAGTACTTC.

This clonotype has ten or more counts. The chain links TRBV29-1 to TRBJ1-1, with D hard to call. This CDR3 spans 12 amino acids. The V gene's germline CDR1 is SQVTM and CDR2 ANQGSEA. The V and J ends lost 3 bases and 3 bases respectively, with 8 bases between them. CDR3 nucleotides: TGCAGCGTTGATAGGATAGACACTGAAGCTTTCTTT. It encodes CSVDRIDTEAFF.

V gene TRBV6-2 or TRBV6-3 combines with J gene TRBJ2-1; no clear D gene. Germline CDR1 is MNHEY and CDR2 is SVGEGT. There are 12 residues in the CDR3. V gave up 11 bases and J gave up 3 bases, with 11 bases separating them. The CDR3 region is CASEADYNEQFF. CDR3 DNA: TGTGCCTCAGAGGCGGACTACAATGAGCAGTTCTTC.

A word on this clonotype: This may be a read error: a much more frequent sequence differs by one nucleotide. The chain links TRBV28 to TRBJ2-1, with D perhaps being TRBD1 or TRBD2 (7 bases each). CDR3 length: 22 residues. The germline CDR1 and CDR2 sequences are MDHEN and SYDVKM. CDR3 region: CAGSLYPPGQKGGRGSYNEQFF. The CDR3 DNA reads TGTGCCGGCAGTTTATATCCCCCGGGACAGAAGGGGGGGAGGGGCTCCTACAATGAGCAGTTCTTC.

In its sample, this clonotype was seen many times. The chain is built from TRBV20-1 and TRBJ1-1, with TRBD1 matching over 7 bases. V lost 6 bases, J lost 5 bases, and 9 bases stayed unmatched. This CDR3 spans 13 amino acids. Germline loops: CDR1 DFQATT, CDR2 SNEGSKA (reference sequence). The CDR3 reads CSAKDRWRTEAFF. The DNA for the CDR3 is TGCAGTGCAAAGGACAGGTGGCGAACTGAAGCTTTCTTT.

Details on this clonotype: A read error may be the cause here, since a much bigger clone is one base away. V and J are TRBV6-2 or TRBV6-3 and TRBJ2-7, with 10 bases identical to TRBD2. Per germline, CDR1 MNHEY and CDR2 SVGEGT. The trim removed 6 bases at V and 2 bases at J, leaving 4 bases unmatched. The CDR3 consists of 14 residues. CDR3 residues: CASRTGTSAYEQYF. As DNA, the CDR3 is TGTGCCAGCAGGACCGGGACTAGCGCCTACGAGCAGTACTTC.

This clonotype turned up a few times. The chain links TRBV7-3 to TRBJ2-2, with D uncertain. V shed 4 bases and J shed 5 bases, with 8 bases lying between them. There are 13 residues in the CDR3. Germline CDR1 SGHTA, CDR2 FQGTGA. CDR3 sequence (DNA): TGTGCCAGCAGCTGGGGTTCGACCGGGGAGCTGTTTTTT. Protein product: CASSWGSTGELFF.

This clonotype was picked up many times. This chain connects TRBV24-1 to TRBJ1-1; 9 bases agree with TRBD1. CDR3 size: 15 residues. The J segment lost 4 bases and the V segment lost 2 bases, leaving 4 bases of the junction unmatched. Germline V gene data show CDR1 as KGHDR and CDR2 as SFDVKD. As DNA, the CDR3 is TGTGCCACCAGTGATTCGGACAGGGGTGTCACTGAAGCTTTCTTT. Its protein product is CATSDSDRGVTEAFF.

The chain joins TRBV10-3 to TRBJ2-7, with 7 positions matching TRBD2. Germline assignment: CDR1 ENHRY and CDR2 SYGVKD. Losses at the gene ends were 6 bases for V and 1 base for J; bases not matched to a gene: 6. There are 14 residues in the CDR3. The CDR3 DNA sequence: TGTGCCATCAGCAACCAGGGAGGGTCCTACGAGCAGTACTTC. Its translation is CAISNQGGSYEQYF.

Turning to this clonotype: A read error may explain this, as a much larger clone is one base away. This chain connects TRBV12-3 or TRBV12-4 to TRBJ2-1, with D possibly being TRBD2 (6 bases). The CDR3 consists of 16 residues. The V end lost 4 bases, the J end lost 4 bases, and 17 bases lay between the germline ends. The DNA of the CDR3 is TGTGCCAGCAGTTCCTCGGCGCCAGCGGGTTACAATGAGCAGTTCTTC. Encoded protein: CASSSSAPAGYNEQFF.

There are many counts of this clonotype. The rearrangement joins TRBV10-2 to TRBJ1-6; no definite D call. The CDR3 is 16 amino acids. Germline V gene lookup returns CDR1 WSHSY and CDR2 SAAADI. V gave up 0 bases and J gave up 8 bases, with 14 bases separating them. The CDR3 spells CASSESTSPAHSPLHF. In DNA form, the CDR3 reads TGCGCCAGCAGTGAGTCGACTTCCCCGGCGCATTCACCCCTCCACTTT.

This clonotype was seen just once. A much larger clone differs from this one at a single base, so this may be a read error. This chain uses TRBV12-5 with TRBJ2-1; D is tentatively TRBD1 or TRBD2 (5 bases each). Germline CDR1 LGHNT, CDR2 FRNRAP. The CDR3 is made up of 15 amino acids. Trimming took off 6 bases at V and 10 bases at J, with 22 bases between the two ends. CDR3 DNA: TGTGCTAGTGGACAACCCGGGACGTGGAACTACGAGCAGTTCTTC. Translation: CASGQPGTWNYEQFF.

This clonotype was counted at least ten times. The chain links TRBV2 to TRBJ1-2; no definite D call. Looked up from germline, CDR1 is SNHLY and CDR2 is FYNNEI. The CDR3 runs to 14 residues. The V end was cut by 4 bases, the J end by 4 bases, with 13 bases between. The CDR3 is CASSVSEGRYGYTF. CDR3 in DNA: TGTGCCAGCAGTGTCTCCGAGGGCCGCTATGGCTACACCTTC.

This clonotype has a count of ten or more. The rearrangement uses TRBV20-1 and TRBJ1-1; no clear D. The CDR3 totals 13 residues. With 4 bases removed from V and 3 bases from J, the gap between germline ends came to 12 bases. CDR1 and CDR2 (germline): DFQATT, SNEGSKA (reference sequence). The CDR3 coding sequence is TGCAGTGCTAATCGTGCTGATCACACTGAAGCTTTCTTT. Its translation: CSANRADHTEAFF.

V is TRBV19 and J is TRBJ2-1, with a possible D match to TRBD2 (6 bases). Between the trimmed V and J ends, which lost 6 bases and 4 bases, there was a span of 10 bases. Germline CDR1 is LNHDA and CDR2 is SQIVND (reference sequence). CDR3 length equals 13 residues. CDR3 DNA: TGTGCCAGTAGCCCGACTAGTTACAATGAGCAGTTCTTC. It codes for CASSPTSYNEQFF.

In regard to this clonotype: Since a much larger clone is just one base distant, this may be a read error. J is TRBJ2-7 and V is TRBV11-2; 8 positions match TRBD2. The germline V gene encodes CDR1 SGHAT and CDR2 FQNNGV. There are 15 residues in the CDR3. CDR3 sequence (DNA): TGTGCCAGCAGACGGGGACTAGGCGGAACCTACGAGCTGTACTTC. This codes for CASRRGLGGTYELYF.

This clonotype has ten or more counts. The chain uses TRBV12-3 or TRBV12-4 and TRBJ2-5, with TRBD2 matching 12 bases. The V segment lost 5 bases and the J segment 0 bases; nucleotides outside the gene matches: 7. The CDR3 loop spans 17 amino acids. The CDR3 sequence is CASSPSGTSGYQETQYF. For the CDR3, the DNA is TGTGCCAGCAGTCCTTCCGGGACTAGCGGGTACCAAGAGACCCAGTACTTC.

This clonotype was seen a handful of times. The V and J genes are TRBV5-1 and TRBJ2-7; 15 bases line up with TRBD2. The length of the CDR3 is 14 residues. Germline values: CDR1 SGHRS, CDR2 YFSETQ. The ends lost 4 bases at V and 5 bases at J; junction bases unmatched: 1. The CDR3 DNA follows: TGCGCCAGCAGCGGACTAGCGGGAGGGAACGAGCAGTACTTC. Amino acids: CASSGLAGGNEQYF.

This clonotype was detected many times. The chain uses TRBV11-3 and TRBJ2-3; D possibly uses TRBD1 or TRBD2 (7 bases each). Per germline, CDR1 SGHNT and CDR2 YENEEA. The V gene lost 8 bases and the J gene lost 14 bases, with 20 bases spanning the gap. The CDR3 runs to 12 residues. CDR3 DNA sequence: TGTGCCAGCGTCAGGGGGGGAGGACCGCCGTATTTT. Protein: CASVRGGGPPYF. Full variable domain (rest looked up from reference TRBV11-3 and TRBJ2-3): EAGVVQSPRYKIIEKKQPVAFWCNPISGHNTLYWYLQNLGQGPELLIRYENEEAVDDSQLPKDRFSAERLKGVDSTLKIQPAELGDSAVYLCASVRGGGPPYFGPGTRLTVL.

The chain links TRBV29-1 to TRBJ2-7; D may be TRBD1 or TRBD2 (6 bases each). CDR1 and CDR2 from the germline V gene are SQVTM and ANQGSEA. The CDR3 runs to 13 residues. Trimming took 2 bases from V and 5 from J, leaving 13 bases between them. The CDR3 protein is CSVESGGIDEQYF. DNA of the CDR3: TGCAGCGTTGAATCCGGGGGCATCGACGAGCAGTACTTC.

As concerns this clonotype: A much larger clone differs by one base, so this may be a read error. The V call is TRBV3-1, the J call TRBJ2-7; D perhaps matches TRBD2 (6 bases). The CDR3 is 13 residues long. V was cut by 6 bases and J by 6 bases, with 15 bases left in between. The V gene's germline CDR1 is LGHDT and CDR2 YNNKEL (reference sequence). The CDR3 sequence: CASSSGRGCEQYF. CDR3 bases: TGTGCCAGCAGTTCCGGGAGAGGGTGCGAGCAGTACTTC.